A single sample is the source of the 18 T cell receptor beta chains below, sequenced in a study of metastatic and nonmetastatic thyroid tumors. Until they underwent thyroid surgery, no patient had received any treatment. Using MiXCR, TCRdb re-called clones from the PCR reads. The data hold around 19,000 clones, with approximately 15% observed a single time. Sequencing used tumor tissue. The receptors shown here come from a female donor with papillary thyroid cancer or a benign thyroid nodule (not recorded which). Some clones in this sample may be carry-over from other donors' samples.

This clone has ten or more counts. This rearrangement joins TRBV7-9 to TRBJ1-1; no clear D gene. CDR3 length: 15 residues. Trimming shortened V by 0 bases and J by 1 base, and 9 bases separated the two germline ends. Germline values: CDR1 SEHNR, CDR2 FQNEAQ (reference sequence). The CDR3: CASSLALDENTEAFF. CDR3 DNA sequence: TGTGCCAGCAGCTTAGCCCTGGACGAGAACACTGAAGCTTTCTTT.

With respect to this clone: The junction departs from the called germline gene at one end, perhaps through a read error. The chain uses TRBV12-3 or TRBV12-4 and TRBJ1-2; D is unclear. This CDR3 is built from 12 residues. The CDR3 here is CASSSRNYGYTF. DNA for the CDR3: TGTGCCAGCAGTTCAAGAAACTATGGATACACCTTC.

To note about this clone: A much larger clone differs by one base, so this may be a read error. The genes are TRBV18 and TRBJ2-1; D gene unclear. Trimming removed 2 bases from V and 7 bases from J, with 15 bases in between. Germline loops: CDR1 KGHSH, CDR2 LQKENI. The CDR3 runs to 15 residues. CDR3 protein: CASSPGSGRPNEQFF. In nucleotides, the CDR3 is TGTGCCAGCTCACCAGGCAGTGGGCGGCCAAATGAGCAGTTCTTC.

The table lists this clone with many counts. The chain links TRBV5-6 to TRBJ2-2; D is unresolved. The V end lost 3 bases, the J end lost 8 bases, and 5 bases lay between the germline ends. CDR1 SGHDT and CDR2 YYEEEE come from the germline V gene. The CDR3 loop spans 11 amino acids. CDR3 sequence: CASSYKGELFF. The CDR3 DNA reads TGTGCCAGCAGCTACAAAGGGGAGCTGTTTTTT.

This clone was picked up many times. The rearrangement joins TRBV24-1 to TRBJ2-3, with unresolved D. This CDR3 contains 14 residues. Deletions cut 4 bases from V and 0 bases from J, with 7 bases between. Germline lookup yields CDR1 KGHDR and CDR2 SFDVKD. CDR3: CATSESDSTDTQYF. The CDR3, as DNA: TGTGCCACCAGTGAGTCTGACAGCACAGATACGCAGTATTTT.

This clone was seen many times. This sequence joins TRBV4-2 and TRBJ2-6; 7 bases agree with TRBD1. CDR1 is LGHNA and CDR2 is YNFKEQ in the germline V gene. The CDR3 loop spans 17 amino acids. V gave up 4 bases and J gave up 0 bases; unmatched junction bases: 6. The CDR3 reads CASSRDSQFSGANVLTF. CDR3 coding DNA: TGTGCCAGCAGCCGGGACAGCCAATTCTCTGGGGCCAACGTCCTGACTTTC.

This clone was observed at least ten times. The V gene is TRBV9, the J gene TRBJ2-5; TRBD2 matches 8 bases. In germline, CDR1 is SGDLS, CDR2 YYNGEE. With V trimmed by 4 bases and J by 5 bases, 10 bases remained unmatched. This CDR3 has 15 amino acids. CDR3 DNA sequence: TGTGCCAGCAGCCTCACCGGGACTAGTGCCGAGACCCAGTACTTC. Amino acids: CASSLTGTSAETQYF.

V and J are TRBV4-3 and TRBJ1-5; D remains ambiguous. Germline V gene sequence: CDR1 LGHNA, CDR2 YSLEER. Trimming took 0 bases from V and 4 from J, leaving 4 bases between them. The CDR3 length is 13 residues. This CDR3 is CASSQDENQPQHF. CDR3 sequence (DNA): TGCGCCAGCAGCCAAGACGAGAATCAGCCCCAGCATTTT.

Remarks on this clone: At one boundary the junction diverges from the germline segment, which might be a read error. J is TRBJ1-5 and V is TRBV6-5, with TRBD1 as a possible D gene (5 bases). The CDR3 extends over 16 amino acids. Per the germline V gene, CDR1 is MNHEY and CDR2 is SVGAGI. CDR3 residues: CASSYLAGLNNHPQHF. DNA of the CDR3: TGTGCCAGCAGTTACTTGGCGGGACTGAACAATCATCCCCAGCATTTT.

This chain joins TRBV6-1 and TRBJ2-3; D may be TRBD1 (6 bases). Trimming took 7 bases from V and 3 from J, leaving 17 bases between them. CDR1 MNHNS and CDR2 SASEGT come from the germline V gene. The CDR3 runs 15 residues. This chain's CDR3 is CASTPRVQGTDTQYF. CDR3 bases: TGTGCCAGCACCCCTCGGGTGCAGGGGACAGATACGCAGTATTTT.

Points on this clone: One end of the junction is discordant with germline, which a read error may explain. V is TRBV28 and J is TRBJ2-7; TRBD1 might be the D (6 bases). Looked up from germline, CDR1 is MDHEN and CDR2 is SYDVKM. The CDR3 extends over 16 amino acids. In DNA form, the CDR3 reads TGTGCCAACATTAGTAGCAGGGGAAGGAGGTCCTGCGAGCAGTACTTC. This codes for CANISSRGRRSCEQYF.

This clone was recorded many times. The chain combines TRBV12-5 with TRBJ1-1; no firm D call. The CDR3 runs 19 residues. Trimming took off 6 bases at V and 4 bases at J, with 30 bases between the two ends. Germline-derived CDR1 and CDR2 are LGHNT and FRNRAP. The CDR3, as DNA: TGTGCTAGTGGGATTACAACCCCGCTTTTGGTTAATATTAGCACTGAAGCTTTCTTT. Its translation: CASGITTPLLVNISTEAFF.

The table lists this clone with many counts. The rearrangement links TRBV2 to TRBJ2-2; TRBD1 agrees at 9 bases. Trimming at V came to 5 bases and at J to 6 bases, leaving 4 bases not matched to a gene. There are 14 residues in the CDR3. Germline CDR1 and CDR2: SNHLY and FYNNEI. CDR3 nucleotide sequence: TGTGCCAGCAGTAAACAGGGGGCGGCCGGGGAGCTGTTTTTT. Translating gives CASSKQGAAGELFF.

This clone was recorded at least ten times. The junction differs from germline at one of its ends, possibly a read error. Other nucleotide sequences in the sample specify the same CDR3. The chain links TRBV27 to TRBJ2-6, with a possible D match to TRBD1 (6 bases). The CDR3 has 16 residues. Per germline, CDR1 MNHEY and CDR2 SMNVEV (reference sequence). This CDR3 reads CASSLGARSGANVLTF. Here the CDR3 DNA reads TGCGCCAGCAGTTTGGGGGCCCGCTCTGGGGCCAACGTCCTGACTTTC. The variable domain in full, completed from reference TRBV27 and TRBJ2-6, reads EAQVTQNPRYLITVTGKKLTVTCSQNMNHEYMSWYRQDPGLGLRQIYYSMNVEVTDKGDVPEGYKVSRKEKRNFPLILESPSPNQTSLYFCASSLGARSGANVLTFGAGSRLTVL.

In the case of this clone: This may arise from a read error, as a much more abundant clone is one base away. Distinct nucleotide sequences in the sample also encode this CDR3. CDR3 DNA sequence: TGTGCCATCAGCGTGATAGCGGGGGGTTCTTCGGCAGAGACCCAGTACTTC. Protein: CAISVIAGGSSAETQYF. V usage is TRBV10-3 and J usage is TRBJ2-5; 10 bases match TRBD2. CDR3 size: 17 residues. From germline, CDR1 is ENHRY and CDR2 SYGVKD. J lost 4 bases, V lost 6 bases, and 14 bases had no gene match.

This clone was seen a handful of times. One end of the junction does not line up with germline, which may come from a read error. The chain uses TRBV6-2 or TRBV6-3 and TRBJ2-7, with 7 nucleotides matching TRBD1. CDR1 and CDR2 (germline): MNHEY, SVGEGT. This CDR3 is 15 amino acids long. The CDR3 nucleotides are TGTGCCAGCATTTACAAGGGCAGGGGGTTATGTGAGCAGTACTTC. It translates to CASIYKGRGLCEQYF.

This clone occurred many times. This sample also contains other DNA sequences that code for the same CDR3. The chain joins TRBV6-8 to TRBJ2-3; D is tentatively TRBD1 or TRBD2 (5 bases each). The CDR3 has 14 residues. Trimming pared 6 bases from V and 4 bases from J, leaving 14 bases between. Germline assignment: CDR1 MNHGY and CDR2 SAAAGT. The CDR3 DNA is TGTGCCAGCAGCCGGGACCGCCTCGCAGATACGCAGTATTTT. Translated: CASSRDRLADTQYF.

This chain uses TRBV6-2 or TRBV6-3 with TRBJ1-2; TRBD1 matches at 7 bases. The CDR3 runs to 14 residues. The V gene's germline CDR1 is MNHEY and CDR2 SVGEGT. J gave up 5 bases and V 4 bases, and 7 bases lay outside the gene matches. The CDR3 DNA reads as TGTGCCAGCAGTTCCACGGGACAGAAGTATGGCTACACCTTC. It encodes CASSSTGQKYGYTF.